These T cell receptor beta chains were read from a single sample in a study of OX40 agonist ivuxolimab in advanced cancers. This table comes from immunoSEQ multiplex PCR, and its TCRdb copy is limited to in-frame clones, with some not included. Among about 70,000 clones listed, around 88% were seen once. This material consisted of CD4+ or CD8+ T cells sorted from blood, taken in a trial of the OX40 agonist ivuxolimab. These receptors came from an adult with an advanced solid tumor such as melanoma, head and neck, liver or kidney cancer. Both conserved end residues are part of each CDR3. The D gene is left open where the match is weak. Part of the rows lack a size; the others show once, few, many or a class for expanded clones.

once	NA	TRBV2	TRBJ2-1	CASSPQTNSYNEQFF	TGTGCCAGCAGCCCACAGACAAACTCCTACAATGAGCAGTTCTTC
NA	TRBD1	TRBV2	TRBJ1-1	CASRLYDRGDTEAFF	TGTGCCAGCAGACTATATGACAGGGGGGACACTGAAGCTTTCTTT
NA	NA	TRBV5-1	TRBJ1-6	CASSPGGYDNSPLHF	TGCGCCAGCAGCCCCGGGGGGTACGATAATTCACCCCTCCACTTT
NA	TRBD2	TRBV18	TRBJ2-2	CASSPTSDAGELFF	TGTGCCAGCTCACCGACTAGCGATGCCGGGGAGCTGTTTTTT
NA	TRBD2	TRBV11-2	TRBJ2-1	CASSSRTSLSYNEQFF	TGTGCCAGCAGCTCGCGGACTAGTCTTTCCTACAATGAGCAGTTCTTC
NA	NA	TRBV7-9	TRBJ2-2	CASSLAGGNTGELFF	TGTGCCAGCAGCTTAGCGGGGGGGAACACCGGGGAGCTGTTTTTT
NA	NA	TRBV11-3	TRBJ1-1	CASSQQMNTEAFF	TGTGCCAGCAGCCAACAGATGAACACTGAAGCTTTCTTT
NA	NA	TRBV11-3	TRBJ2-1	CASSLGTLNEQFF	TGTGCCAGCAGCCTCGGGACTCTCAATGAGCAGTTCTTC
NA	TRBD1	TRBV18	TRBJ1-4	CASNRQGANEKLFF	TGTGCCAGCAATCGACAGGGGGCTAATGAAAAACTGTTTTTT
NA	NA	TRBV6-5	TRBJ2-7	CAARSLTRGDEQYF	TGTGCCGCACGCTCCTTGACGCGAGGGGACGAGCAGTACTTC
NA	NA	TRBV6-5	TRBJ2-2	CASSSLPRNTGELFF	TGTGCCAGCAGTTCCCTACCCAGGAACACCGGGGAGCTGTTTTTT
NA	NA	TRBV18	TRBJ2-7	CASSPPGNYEQYF	TGTGCCAGCTCACCACCGGGTAACTACGAGCAGTACTTC